This is a list of T cell receptor beta chains from one sample in a study of cytomegalovirus exposure and HLA in healthy donors. Produced via immunoSEQ multiplex PCR; TCRdb's table is partial and in-frame only. Of 160,000 or so clones in the sample, almost 80% were seen once. Input material: PBMCs. Source of these receptors: a man aged 18 to 29 in good health and CMV-seropositive. Both conserved end residues are trimmed from each CDR3. The order of the fields is V gene, J gene, CDR3 protein.

V gene: TRBV2
J gene: TRBJ2-1
CDR3 protein: ASSQTGLGNEQF

V gene: TRBV28
J gene: TRBJ2-7
CDR3 protein: ASSTLAGAVYEQY

V gene: TRBV6-5
J gene: TRBJ1-2
CDR3 protein: ASRQGSGYT

V gene: TRBV5-4
J gene: TRBJ2-6
CDR3 protein: ASSTWASSGANVLT

V gene: TRBV11-2
J gene: TRBJ2-3
CDR3 protein: ASSPEGGNYLTDTQY

V gene: TRBV27
J gene: TRBJ1-5
CDR3 protein: ASSGTGNNQPQH

V gene: TRBV5-1
J gene: TRBJ2-1
CDR3 protein: ASRGGTMYNEQF

V gene: TRBV11-3
J gene: TRBJ2-2
CDR3 protein: ASSFGTVNTGELF

V gene: TRBV28
J gene: TRBJ1-1
CDR3 protein: ASSSVQVTEAF

V gene: TRBV28
J gene: TRBJ1-1
CDR3 protein: ASSLVAPRDTEAF

V gene: TRBV4-2
J gene: TRBJ1-4
CDR3 protein: ASSPEILGQLF

V gene: TRBV5-1
J gene: TRBJ2-5
CDR3 protein: ASSGGQWGGRETQY

V gene: TRBV6-5
J gene: TRBJ2-7
CDR3 protein: ASTGQGAEEQY

V gene: TRBV5-1
J gene: TRBJ2-2
CDR3 protein: ASSRDRIANTGELF

V gene: TRBV9
J gene: TRBJ1-2
CDR3 protein: ASTTGRSNYGYT

V gene: TRBV12-2
J gene: TRBJ1-1
CDR3 protein: ASRITGENTEAF

V gene: TRBV5-6
J gene: TRBJ2-3
CDR3 protein: ASSLGLGGVRTDTQY

V gene: TRBV25-1
J gene: TRBJ1-1
CDR3 protein: ASSGPRGGRTEAF

V gene: TRBV15
J gene: TRBJ2-5
CDR3 protein: ATSRDTSVRTQY

V gene: TRBV19
J gene: TRBJ1-1
CDR3 protein: ASKVTGSTNTEAF

V gene: TRBV27
J gene: TRBJ2-1
CDR3 protein: ASRPLSVGGLNEQF

V gene: TRBV7-9
J gene: TRBJ2-3
CDR3 protein: ASSLSGEDTQY

V gene: TRBV12-5
J gene: TRBJ2-1
CDR3 protein: ASGYRPYNEQF

V gene: TRBV4-3
J gene: TRBJ2-7
CDR3 protein: ASSQALAGVTYEQY

V gene: TRBV4-2
J gene: TRBJ1-2
CDR3 protein: ASSQRGRHHYGYT

V gene: TRBV9
J gene: TRBJ2-3
CDR3 protein: ASSVAEGSPRDTQY

V gene: TRBV27
J gene: -
CDR3 protein: ASSSTGTPYEQY